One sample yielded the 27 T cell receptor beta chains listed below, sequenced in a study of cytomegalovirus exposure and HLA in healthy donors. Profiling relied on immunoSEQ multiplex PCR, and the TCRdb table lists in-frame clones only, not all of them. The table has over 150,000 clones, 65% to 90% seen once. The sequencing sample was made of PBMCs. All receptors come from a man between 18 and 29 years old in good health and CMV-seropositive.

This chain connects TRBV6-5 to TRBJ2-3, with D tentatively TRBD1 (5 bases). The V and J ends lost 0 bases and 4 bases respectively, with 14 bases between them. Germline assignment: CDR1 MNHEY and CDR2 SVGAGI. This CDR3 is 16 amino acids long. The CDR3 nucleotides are TGTGCCAGCAGTTACTCGAATGCAGGGCAGGCAGATACGCAGTATTTT. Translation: CASSYSNAGQADTQYF.

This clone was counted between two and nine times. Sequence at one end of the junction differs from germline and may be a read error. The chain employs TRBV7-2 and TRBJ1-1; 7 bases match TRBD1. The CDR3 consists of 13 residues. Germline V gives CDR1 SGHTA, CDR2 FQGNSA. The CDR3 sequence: CASSLAPGTVLGF. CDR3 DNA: TGTGCCAGCAGCTTAGCTCCGGGGACAGTGCTCGGATTT.

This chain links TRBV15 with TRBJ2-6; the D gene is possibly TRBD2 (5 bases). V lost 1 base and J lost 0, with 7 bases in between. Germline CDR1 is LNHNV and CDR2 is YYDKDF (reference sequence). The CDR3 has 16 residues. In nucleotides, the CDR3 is TGTGCCACCAGCAGAGGGGAGAGCTCTGGGGCCAACGTCCTGACTTTC. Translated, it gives CATSRGESSGANVLTF.

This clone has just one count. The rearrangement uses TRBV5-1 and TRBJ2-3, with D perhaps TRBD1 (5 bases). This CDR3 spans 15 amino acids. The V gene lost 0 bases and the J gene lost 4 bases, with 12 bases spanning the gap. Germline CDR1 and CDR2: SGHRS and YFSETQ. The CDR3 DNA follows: TGCGCCAGCAGCTTGGAGGGGTTTGGTGCAGATACGCAGTATTTT. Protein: CASSLEGFGADTQYF.

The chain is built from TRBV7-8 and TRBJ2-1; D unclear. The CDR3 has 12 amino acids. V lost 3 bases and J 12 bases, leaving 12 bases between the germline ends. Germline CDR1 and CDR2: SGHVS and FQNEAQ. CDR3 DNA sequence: TGTGCCAGCAGCTTTATCACAATTGGGCAGTTCTTC. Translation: CASSFITIGQFF.

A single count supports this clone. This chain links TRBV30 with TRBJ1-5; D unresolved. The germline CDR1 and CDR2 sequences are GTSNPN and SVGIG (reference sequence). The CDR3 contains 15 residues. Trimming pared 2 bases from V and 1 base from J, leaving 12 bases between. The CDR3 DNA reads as TGTGCCTGGAGTTCATGGCAGGCCAGCAATCAGCCCCAGCATTTT. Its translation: CAWSSWQASNQPQHF.

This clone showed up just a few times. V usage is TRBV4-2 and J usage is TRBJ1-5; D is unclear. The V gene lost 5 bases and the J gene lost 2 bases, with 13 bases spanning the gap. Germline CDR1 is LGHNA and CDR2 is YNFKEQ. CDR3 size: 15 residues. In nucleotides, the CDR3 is TGTGCCAGCAGCTCATTGGTTTCGGGCAATCAGCCCCAGCATTTT. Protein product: CASSSLVSGNQPQHF.

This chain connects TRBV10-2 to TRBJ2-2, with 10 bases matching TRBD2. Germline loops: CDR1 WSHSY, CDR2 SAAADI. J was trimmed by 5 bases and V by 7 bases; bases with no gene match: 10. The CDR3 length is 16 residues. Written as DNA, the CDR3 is TGCGCCAGCATCGTGGGACTAGCGCCTATTACCGGGGAGCTGTTTTTT. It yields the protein CASIVGLAPITGELFF.

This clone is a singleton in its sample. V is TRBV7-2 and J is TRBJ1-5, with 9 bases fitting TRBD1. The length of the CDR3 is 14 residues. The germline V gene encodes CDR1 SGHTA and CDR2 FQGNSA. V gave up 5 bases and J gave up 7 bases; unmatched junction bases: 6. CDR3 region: CASSDNRGRQPQHF. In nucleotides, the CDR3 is TGTGCCAGCAGCGATAACAGGGGGCGACAGCCCCAGCATTTT.

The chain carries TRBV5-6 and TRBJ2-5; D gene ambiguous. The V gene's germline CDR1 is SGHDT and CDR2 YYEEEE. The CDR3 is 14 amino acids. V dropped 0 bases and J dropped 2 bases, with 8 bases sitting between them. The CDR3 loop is CASSLAGRQETQYF. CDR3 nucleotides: TGTGCCAGCAGCTTGGCCGGCAGGCAAGAGACCCAGTACTTC.

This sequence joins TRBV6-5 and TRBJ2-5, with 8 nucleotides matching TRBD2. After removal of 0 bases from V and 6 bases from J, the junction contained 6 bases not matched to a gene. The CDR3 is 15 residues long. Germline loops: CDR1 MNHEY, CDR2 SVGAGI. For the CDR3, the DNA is TGTGCCAGCAGTTACTCCTCAGGCGGGAGGAAGACCCAGTACTTC. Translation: CASSYSSGGRKTQYF.

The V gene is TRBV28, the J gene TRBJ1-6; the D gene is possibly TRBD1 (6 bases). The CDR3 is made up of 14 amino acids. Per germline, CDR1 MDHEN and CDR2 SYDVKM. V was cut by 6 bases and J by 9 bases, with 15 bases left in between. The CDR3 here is CASSPPRGRSPLHF. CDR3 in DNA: TGTGCCAGCAGCCCCCCCAGGGGCCGTTCACCCCTCCACTTT.

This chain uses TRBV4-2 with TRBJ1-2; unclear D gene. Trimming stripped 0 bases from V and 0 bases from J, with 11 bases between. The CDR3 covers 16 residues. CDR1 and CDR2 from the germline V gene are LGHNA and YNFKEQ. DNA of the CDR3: TGTGCCAGCAGCCAAGATATAACACCCCCTAACTATGGCTACACCTTC. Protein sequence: CASSQDITPPNYGYTF.

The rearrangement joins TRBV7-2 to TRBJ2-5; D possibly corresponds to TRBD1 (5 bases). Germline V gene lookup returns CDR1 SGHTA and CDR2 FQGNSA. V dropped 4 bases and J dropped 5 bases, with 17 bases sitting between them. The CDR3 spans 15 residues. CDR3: CASSSASGRSETQYF. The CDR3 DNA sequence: TGTGCCAGCAGCTCGGCCTCAGGGCGAAGTGAGACCCAGTACTTC.

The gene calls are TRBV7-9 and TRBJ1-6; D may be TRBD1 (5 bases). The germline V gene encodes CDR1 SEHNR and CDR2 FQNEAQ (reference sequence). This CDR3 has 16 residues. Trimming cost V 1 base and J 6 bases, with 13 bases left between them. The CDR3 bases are TGTGCCAGCAGCTTAGGTGGGGCCCGTCTTAATTCACCCCTCCACTTT. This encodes CASSLGGARLNSPLHF.

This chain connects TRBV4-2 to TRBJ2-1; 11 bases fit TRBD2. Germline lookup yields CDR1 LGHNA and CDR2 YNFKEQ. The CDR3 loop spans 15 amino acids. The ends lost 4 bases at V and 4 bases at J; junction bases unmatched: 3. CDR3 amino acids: CASSLRTSGYNEQFF. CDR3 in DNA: TGTGCCAGCAGCCTGCGGACTAGCGGGTACAATGAGCAGTTCTTC.

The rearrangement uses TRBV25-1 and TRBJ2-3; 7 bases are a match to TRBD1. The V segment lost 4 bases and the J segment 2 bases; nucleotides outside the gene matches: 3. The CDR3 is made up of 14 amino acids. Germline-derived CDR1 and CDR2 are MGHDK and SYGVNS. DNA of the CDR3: TGTGCCAGCAGTGGGGGACAGTTCACAGATACGCAGTATTTT. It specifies CASSGGQFTDTQYF.

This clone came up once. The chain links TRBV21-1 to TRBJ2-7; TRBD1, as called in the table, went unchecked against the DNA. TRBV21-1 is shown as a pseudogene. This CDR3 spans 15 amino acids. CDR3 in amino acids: CASSKGQATSYEQYF. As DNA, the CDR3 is TGTGCCAGCAGCAAAGGCCAGGCAACCTCCTACGAGCAGTACTTC.

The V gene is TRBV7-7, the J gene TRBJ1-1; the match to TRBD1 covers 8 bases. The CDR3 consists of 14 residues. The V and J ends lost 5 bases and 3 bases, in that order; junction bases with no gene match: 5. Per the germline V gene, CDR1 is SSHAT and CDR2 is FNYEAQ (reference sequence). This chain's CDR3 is CASSPPDRDTEAFF. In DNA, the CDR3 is TGTGCCAGCAGCCCTCCGGACAGGGACACTGAAGCTTTCTTT.

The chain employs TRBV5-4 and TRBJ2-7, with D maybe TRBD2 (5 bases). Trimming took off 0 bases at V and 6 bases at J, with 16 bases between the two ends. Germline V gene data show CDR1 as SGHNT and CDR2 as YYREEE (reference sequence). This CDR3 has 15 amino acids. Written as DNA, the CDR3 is TGTGCCAGCAGCTTGGGAGGGCCAGGTCTCCTCGAGCAGTACTTC. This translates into CASSLGGPGLLEQYF.

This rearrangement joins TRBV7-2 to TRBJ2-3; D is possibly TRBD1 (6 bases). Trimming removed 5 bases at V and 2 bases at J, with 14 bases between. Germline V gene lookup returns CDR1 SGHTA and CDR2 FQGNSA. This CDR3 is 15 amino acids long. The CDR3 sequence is CASSGAGANTDTQYF. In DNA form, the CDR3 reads TGTGCCAGCAGCGGAGCAGGGGCGAACACAGATACGCAGTATTTT.

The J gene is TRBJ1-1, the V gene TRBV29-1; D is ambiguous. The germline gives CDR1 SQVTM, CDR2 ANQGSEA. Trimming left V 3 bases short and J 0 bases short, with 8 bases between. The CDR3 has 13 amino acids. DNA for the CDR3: TGCAGCGTTGAGGGCAGCCTGAACACTGAAGCTTTCTTT. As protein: CSVEGSLNTEAFF.

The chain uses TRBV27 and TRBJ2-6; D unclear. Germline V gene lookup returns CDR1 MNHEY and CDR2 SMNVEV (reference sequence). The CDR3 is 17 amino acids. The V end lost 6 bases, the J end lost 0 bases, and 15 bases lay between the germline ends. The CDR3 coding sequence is TGTGCCAGCAGCTCCTCAACACGTTCCTCTGGGGCCAACGTCCTGACTTTC. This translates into CASSSSTRSSGANVLTF.

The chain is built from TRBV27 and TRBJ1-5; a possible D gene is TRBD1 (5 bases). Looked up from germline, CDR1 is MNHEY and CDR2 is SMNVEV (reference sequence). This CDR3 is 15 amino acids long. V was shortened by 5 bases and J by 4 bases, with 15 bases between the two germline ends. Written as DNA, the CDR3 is TGTGCCAGCAGTCCCCTAGGGGCAGGGAATCAGCCCCAGCATTTT. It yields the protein CASSPLGAGNQPQHF.

The CDR3 sequence: CASSPSGMGNQPQHF. The CDR3 nucleotides are TGTGCCAGCAGTCCCTCAGGAATGGGCAATCAGCCCCAGCATTTT. This sequence joins TRBV6-6 and TRBJ1-5; D call uncertain. The CDR3 loop spans 15 amino acids. CDR1 and CDR2 from the germline V gene are MNHNY and SVGAGI (reference sequence). Trimming left V 5 bases short and J 2 bases short, with 13 bases between.

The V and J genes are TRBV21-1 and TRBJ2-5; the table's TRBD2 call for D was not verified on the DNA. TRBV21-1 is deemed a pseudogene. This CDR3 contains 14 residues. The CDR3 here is CASSKETSRETQYF. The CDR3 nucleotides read TGTGCCAGCAGCAAAGAGACTAGCCGGGAGACCCAGTACTTC.

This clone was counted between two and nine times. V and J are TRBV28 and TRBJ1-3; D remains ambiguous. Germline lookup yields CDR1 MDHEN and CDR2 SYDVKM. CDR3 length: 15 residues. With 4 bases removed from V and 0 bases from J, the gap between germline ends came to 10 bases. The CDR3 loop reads CASSSGLSSGNTIYF. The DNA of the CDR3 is TGTGCCAGCAGTTCAGGACTCAGCTCTGGAAACACCATATATTTT.